Presented here are 3 T cell receptor beta chains from one specimen sequenced in a study of immune evolution from preneoplasia to lung adenocarcinoma. Using immunoSEQ multiplex PCR, the repertoire was profiled, and TCRdb retains in-frame clones only, with some absent. The profile shows 15,000 or so clones, around 86% of them singletons. The sequenced sample consisted of FFPE lung adenocarcinoma in situ tissue. These receptors originate from a donor at least 70 years old with lung adenocarcinoma.

V is TRBV4-1 and J is TRBJ2-3; maybe TRBD1 (6 bases). V gave up 0 bases and J gave up 4 bases, with 17 bases separating them. CDR1 is MGHRA and CDR2 is YSYEKL in the germline V gene. There are 17 residues in the CDR3. For the CDR3, the DNA is TGCGCCAGCAGCCAAGAAGGTTCAGGGGTGCGGGCAGATACGCAGTATTTT. Protein: CASSQEGSGVRADTQYF.

This chain links TRBV7-8 with TRBJ2-1; D might be TRBD1 (5 bases). This CDR3 region has 13 residues. Trimming took 3 bases from V and 8 from J, leaving 11 bases between them. Germline V CDR1 and CDR2: SGHVS, FQNEAQ. The CDR3 coding sequence is TGTGCCAGCAGCTTTCTATTAGGGGATGAGCAGTTCTTC. It translates to CASSFLLGDEQFF.

The V gene is TRBV9, the J gene TRBJ1-1, with 7 bases identical to TRBD1. Trimming took 4 bases from V and 0 from J; bases not matched to a gene: 3. Germline CDR1 and CDR2: SGDLS and YYNGEE. The CDR3 is made up of 14 amino acids. The CDR3 loop reads CASSQGVMNTEAFF. CDR3 nucleotides: TGTGCCAGCAGCCAGGGGGTGATGAACACTGAAGCTTTCTTT.